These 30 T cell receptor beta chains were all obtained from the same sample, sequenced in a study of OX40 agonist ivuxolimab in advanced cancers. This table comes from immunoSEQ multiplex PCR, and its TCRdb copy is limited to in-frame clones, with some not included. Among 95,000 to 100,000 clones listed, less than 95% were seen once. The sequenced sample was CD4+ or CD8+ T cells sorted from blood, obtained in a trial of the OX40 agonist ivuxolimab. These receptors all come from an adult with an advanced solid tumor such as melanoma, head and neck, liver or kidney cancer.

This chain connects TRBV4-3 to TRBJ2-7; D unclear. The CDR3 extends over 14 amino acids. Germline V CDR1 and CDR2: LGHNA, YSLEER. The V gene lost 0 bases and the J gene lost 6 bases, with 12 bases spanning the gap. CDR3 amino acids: CASSQDLGRTEQYF. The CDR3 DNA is TGCGCCAGCAGCCAAGATTTGGGCCGAACCGAGCAGTACTTC.

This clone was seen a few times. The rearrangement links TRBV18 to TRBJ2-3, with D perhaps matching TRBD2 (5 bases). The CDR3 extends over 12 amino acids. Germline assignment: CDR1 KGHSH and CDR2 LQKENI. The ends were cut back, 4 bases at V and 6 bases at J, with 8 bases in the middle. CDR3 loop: CASSRPGDTQYF. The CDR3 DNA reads TGTGCCAGCTCACGTCCGGGGGATACGCAGTATTTT.

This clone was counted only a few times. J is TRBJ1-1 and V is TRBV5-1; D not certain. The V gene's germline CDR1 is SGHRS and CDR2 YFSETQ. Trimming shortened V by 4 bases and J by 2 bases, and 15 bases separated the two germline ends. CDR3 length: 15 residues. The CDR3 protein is CASSRAAGTNTEAFF. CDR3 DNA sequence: TGCGCCAGCAGCCGAGCGGCCGGAACAAACACTGAAGCTTTCTTT.

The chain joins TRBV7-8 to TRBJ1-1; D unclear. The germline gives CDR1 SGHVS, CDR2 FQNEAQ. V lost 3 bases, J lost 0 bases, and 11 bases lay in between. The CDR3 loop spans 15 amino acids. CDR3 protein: CASSFSNRMNTEAFF. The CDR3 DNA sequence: TGTGCCAGCAGCTTTTCGAACAGAATGAACACTGAAGCTTTCTTT.

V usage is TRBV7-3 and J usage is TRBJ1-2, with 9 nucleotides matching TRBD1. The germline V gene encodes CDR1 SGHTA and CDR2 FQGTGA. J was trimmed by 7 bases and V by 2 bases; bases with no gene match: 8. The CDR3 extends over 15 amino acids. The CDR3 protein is CASSLSPGQGSGYTF. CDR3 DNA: TGTGCCAGCAGCTTATCCCCGGGACAGGGCAGTGGCTACACCTTC.

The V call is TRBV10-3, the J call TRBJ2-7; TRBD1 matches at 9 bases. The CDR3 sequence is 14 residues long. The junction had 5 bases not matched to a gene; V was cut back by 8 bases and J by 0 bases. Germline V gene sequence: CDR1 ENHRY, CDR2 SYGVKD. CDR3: CAIAQGASSYEQYF. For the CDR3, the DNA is TGTGCCATCGCACAGGGGGCCAGCTCCTACGAGCAGTACTTC.

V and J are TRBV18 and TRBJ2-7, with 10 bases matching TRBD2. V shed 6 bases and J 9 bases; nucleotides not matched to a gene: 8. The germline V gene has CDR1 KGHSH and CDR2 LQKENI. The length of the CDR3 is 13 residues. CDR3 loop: CASSPGTSAWQYF. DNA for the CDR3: TGTGCCAGCTCCCCCGGGACTAGCGCATGGCAGTACTTC.

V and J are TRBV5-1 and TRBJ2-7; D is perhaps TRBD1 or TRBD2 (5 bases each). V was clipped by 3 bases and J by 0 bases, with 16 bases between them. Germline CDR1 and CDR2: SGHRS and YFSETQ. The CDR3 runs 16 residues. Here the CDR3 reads CASSYRTGTASYEQYF. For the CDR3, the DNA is TGCGCCAGCAGCTATCGCACCGGGACCGCCTCCTACGAGCAGTACTTC.

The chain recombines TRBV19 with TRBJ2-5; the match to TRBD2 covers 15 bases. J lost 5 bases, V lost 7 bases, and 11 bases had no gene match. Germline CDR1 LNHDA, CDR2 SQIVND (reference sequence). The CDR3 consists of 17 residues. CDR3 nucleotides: TGTGCCAGTAAGGGGACTAGCGGGAGGCCACGGGGTGAGACCCAGTACTTC. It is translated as CASKGTSGRPRGETQYF.

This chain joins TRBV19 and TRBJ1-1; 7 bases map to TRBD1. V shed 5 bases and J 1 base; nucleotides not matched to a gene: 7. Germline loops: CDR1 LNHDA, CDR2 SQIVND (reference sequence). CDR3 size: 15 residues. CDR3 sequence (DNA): TGTGCCAGTAGTTTACCCGGGACAGCGAACACTGAAGCTTTCTTT. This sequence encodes CASSLPGTANTEAFF.

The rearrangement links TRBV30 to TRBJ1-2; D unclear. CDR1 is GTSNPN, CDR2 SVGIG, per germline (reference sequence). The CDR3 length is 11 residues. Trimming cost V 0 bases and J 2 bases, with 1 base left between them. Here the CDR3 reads CAWSVNYGYTF. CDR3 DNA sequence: TGTGCCTGGAGTGTAAACTATGGCTACACCTTC.

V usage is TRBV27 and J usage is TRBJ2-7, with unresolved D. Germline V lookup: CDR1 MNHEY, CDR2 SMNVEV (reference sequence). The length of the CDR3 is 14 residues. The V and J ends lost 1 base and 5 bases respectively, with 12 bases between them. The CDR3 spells CASSLLGKPDEQYF. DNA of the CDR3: TGTGCCAGCAGTTTATTAGGCAAGCCAGACGAGCAGTACTTC.

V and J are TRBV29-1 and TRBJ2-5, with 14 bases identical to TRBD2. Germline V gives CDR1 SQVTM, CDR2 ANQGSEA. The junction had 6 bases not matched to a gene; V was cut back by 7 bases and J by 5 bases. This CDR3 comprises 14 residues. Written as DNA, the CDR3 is TGCAGCGCCTTGACTAGCGGGAGGGGTGAGACCCAGTACTTC. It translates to CSALTSGRGETQYF.

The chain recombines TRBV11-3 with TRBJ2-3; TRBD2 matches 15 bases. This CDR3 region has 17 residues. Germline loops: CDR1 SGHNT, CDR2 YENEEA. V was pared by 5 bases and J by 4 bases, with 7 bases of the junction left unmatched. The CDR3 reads CASSLRTSGRASDTQYF. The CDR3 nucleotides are TGTGCCAGCAGCCTCCGGACTAGCGGGAGGGCCTCAGATACGCAGTATTTT.

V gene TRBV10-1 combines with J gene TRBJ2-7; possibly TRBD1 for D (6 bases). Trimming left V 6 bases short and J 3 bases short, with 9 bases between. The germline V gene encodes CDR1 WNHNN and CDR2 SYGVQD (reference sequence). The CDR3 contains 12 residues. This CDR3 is CASRGQHYEQYF. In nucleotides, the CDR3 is TGCGCCAGCAGAGGACAGCACTACGAGCAGTACTTC.

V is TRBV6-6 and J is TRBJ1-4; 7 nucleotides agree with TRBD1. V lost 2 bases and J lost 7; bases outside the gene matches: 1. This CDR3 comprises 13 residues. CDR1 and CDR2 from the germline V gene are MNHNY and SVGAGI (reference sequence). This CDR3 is CASSYTGVEKLFF. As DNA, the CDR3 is TGTGCCAGCAGTTACACAGGGGTTGAAAAACTGTTTTTT.

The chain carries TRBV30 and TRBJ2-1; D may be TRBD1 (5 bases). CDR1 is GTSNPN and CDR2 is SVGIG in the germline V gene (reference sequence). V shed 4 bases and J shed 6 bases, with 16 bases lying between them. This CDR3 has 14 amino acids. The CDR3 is CAWKGEPAGNEQFF. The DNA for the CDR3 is TGTGCCTGGAAAGGGGAACCCGCAGGCAATGAGCAGTTCTTC.

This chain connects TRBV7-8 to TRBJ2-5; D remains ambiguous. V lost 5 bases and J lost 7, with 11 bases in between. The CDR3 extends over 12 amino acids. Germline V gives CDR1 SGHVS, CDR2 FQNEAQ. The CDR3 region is CASSRAVGTQYF. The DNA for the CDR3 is TGTGCCAGCAGCCGTGCCGTAGGGACCCAGTACTTC.

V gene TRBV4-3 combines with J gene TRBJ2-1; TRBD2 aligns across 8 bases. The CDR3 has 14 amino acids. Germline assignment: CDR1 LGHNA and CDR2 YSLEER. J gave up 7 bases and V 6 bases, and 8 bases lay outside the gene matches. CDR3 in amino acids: CASSRSGSWNEQFF. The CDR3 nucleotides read TGCGCCAGCAGTCGCAGCGGGAGCTGGAATGAGCAGTTCTTC.

CDR3 bases: TGTGCCAGCAGCAACGACAGGGACAATGAGCAGTTCTTC. It is translated as CASSNDRDNEQFF. The chain employs TRBV6-1 and TRBJ2-1, with 7 bases that match TRBD1. The ends lost 6 bases at V and 5 bases at J; junction bases unmatched: 4. The CDR3 runs 13 residues. CDR1 is MNHNS and CDR2 is SASEGT in the germline V gene.

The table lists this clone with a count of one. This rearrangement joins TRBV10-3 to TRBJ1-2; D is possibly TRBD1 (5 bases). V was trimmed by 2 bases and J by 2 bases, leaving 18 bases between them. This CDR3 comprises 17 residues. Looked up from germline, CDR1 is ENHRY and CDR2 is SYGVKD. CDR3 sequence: CAISEHPTGEQNYGYTF. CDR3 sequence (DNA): TGTGCCATCAGTGAGCACCCTACAGGAGAACAGAACTATGGCTACACCTTC.

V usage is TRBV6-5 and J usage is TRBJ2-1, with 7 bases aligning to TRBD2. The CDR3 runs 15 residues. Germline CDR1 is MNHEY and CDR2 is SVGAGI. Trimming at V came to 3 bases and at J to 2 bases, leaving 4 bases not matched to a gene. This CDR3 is CASSYVLAPYNEQFF. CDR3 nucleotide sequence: TGTGCCAGCAGTTATGTACTAGCGCCCTACAATGAGCAGTTCTTC.

The CDR3 reads CASSFPGNTEAFF. In DNA, the CDR3 is TGTGCCAGCAGCTTCCCGGGGAACACTGAAGCTTTCTTT. The rearrangement uses TRBV5-4 and TRBJ1-1, with no clear D. This CDR3 is built from 13 residues. The germline V gene encodes CDR1 SGHNT and CDR2 YYREEE (reference sequence). The V and J ends lost 2 bases and 1 base respectively, with 6 bases between them.

The CDR3 DNA is TGTGCCAGCAGCAAAAGGATAGGGACTAGCGGGTCAGTAAATACGCAGTATTTT. The encoded protein is CASSKRIGTSGSVNTQYF. The chain employs TRBV21-1 and TRBJ2-3; TRBD2 is the table's D call, not checked against the DNA. TRBV21-1 is a known pseudogene. CDR3 length equals 18 residues.

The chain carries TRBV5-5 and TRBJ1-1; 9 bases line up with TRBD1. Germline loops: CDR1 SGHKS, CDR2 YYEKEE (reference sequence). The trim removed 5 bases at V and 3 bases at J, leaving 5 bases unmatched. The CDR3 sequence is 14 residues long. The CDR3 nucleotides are TGTGCCAGCAGATCACAGGGGGCGGACACTGAAGCTTTCTTT. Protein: CASRSQGADTEAFF.

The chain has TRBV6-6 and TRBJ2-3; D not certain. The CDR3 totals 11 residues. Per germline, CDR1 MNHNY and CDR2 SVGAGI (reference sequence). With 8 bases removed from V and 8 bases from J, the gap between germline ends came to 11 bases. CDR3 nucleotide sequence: TGTGCCAGCGGTTTAACGGGTACGCAGTATTTT. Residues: CASGLTGTQYF.

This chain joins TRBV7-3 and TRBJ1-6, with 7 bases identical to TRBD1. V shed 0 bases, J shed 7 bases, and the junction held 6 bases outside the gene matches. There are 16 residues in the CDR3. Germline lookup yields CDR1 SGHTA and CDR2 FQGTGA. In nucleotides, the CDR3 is TGTGCCAGCAGCTTAACAGGGGGCGCGGGAAATTCACCCCTCCACTTT. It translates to CASSLTGGAGNSPLHF.

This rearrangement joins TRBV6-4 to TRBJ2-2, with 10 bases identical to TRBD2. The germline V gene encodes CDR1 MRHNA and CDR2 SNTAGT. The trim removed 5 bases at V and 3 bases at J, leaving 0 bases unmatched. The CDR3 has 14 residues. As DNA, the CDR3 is TGTGCCAGCAGTCTAGCGGGAGACACCGGGGAGCTGTTTTTT. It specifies CASSLAGDTGELFF.

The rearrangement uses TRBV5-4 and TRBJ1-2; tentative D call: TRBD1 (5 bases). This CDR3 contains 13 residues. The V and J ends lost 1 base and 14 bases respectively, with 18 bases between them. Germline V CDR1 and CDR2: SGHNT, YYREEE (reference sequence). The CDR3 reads CASSLIGGDHWTF. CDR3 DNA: TGTGCCAGCAGCTTGATTGGAGGGGACCACTGGACCTTC.

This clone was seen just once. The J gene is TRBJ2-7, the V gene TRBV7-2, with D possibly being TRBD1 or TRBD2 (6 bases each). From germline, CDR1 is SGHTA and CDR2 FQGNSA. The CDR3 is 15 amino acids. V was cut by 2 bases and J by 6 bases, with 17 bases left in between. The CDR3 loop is CASSLRGARGSEQYF. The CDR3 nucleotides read TGTGCCAGCAGCTTAAGGGGGGCGAGGGGTAGCGAGCAGTACTTC.